The 6 T cell receptor beta chains presented below share a single source sample, sequenced in a study of T cell responses to AZD1222 COVID-19 vaccine. Clones were sequenced by immunoSEQ multiplex PCR, and TCRdb holds only the in-frame ones, with some missing. This table has 150,000 to 200,000 clones, roughly 92% appearing once. Sequencing used peripheral blood, obtained on day 0 of AZD1222 vaccination. These receptors all come from an adult in good health.

The chain links TRBV3-1 (or the pseudogene TRBV3-2) to TRBJ1-6; tentative D call: TRBD1 (5 bases). Trimming removed 1 base at V and 5 bases at J, with 6 bases between. The CDR3 totals 14 residues. Germline assignment: CDR1 LGHDT and CDR2 YNNKEL (reference sequence). As DNA, the CDR3 is TGTGCCAGCAGCCAAGGACAGAATAATTCACCCCTCCACTTT. The encoded protein is CASSQGQNNSPLHF.

CDR3 DNA sequence: TGTGCCAGTATAGGAGCCGAGGGCGGAACCACAGATACGCAGTATTTT. Translating it yields CASIGAEGGTTDTQYF. V is TRBV19 and J is TRBJ2-3; maybe TRBD2 (5 bases). There are 16 residues in the CDR3. The V end was cut by 7 bases, the J end by 2 bases, with 19 bases between. Germline-derived CDR1 and CDR2 are LNHDA and SQIVND (reference sequence). The whole variable domain, filled in from reference TRBV19 and TRBJ2-3, reads DGGITQSPKYLFRKEGQNVTLSCEQNLNHDAMYWYRQDPGQGLRLIYYSQIVNDFQKGDIAEGYSVSREKKESFPLTVTSAQKNPTAFYLCASIGAEGGTTDTQYFGPGTRLTVL.

The chain is built from TRBV7-9 and TRBJ2-7; tentative D call: TRBD2 (5 bases). This CDR3 has 13 residues. Germline V lookup: CDR1 SEHNR, CDR2 FQNEAQ (reference sequence). V was clipped by 5 bases and J by 0 bases, with 8 bases between them. CDR3 coding DNA: TGTGCCAGCAGCCCTACTAGCTCCTACGAGCAGTACGTC. Translating gives CASSPTSSYEQYV.

The chain couples TRBV19 to TRBJ2-2; the match to TRBD2 covers 16 bases. Trimming removed 5 bases from V and 4 bases from J; junction bases left unmatched: 13. The CDR3 length is 20 residues. Germline CDR1 and CDR2: LNHDA and SQIVND (reference sequence). CDR3 protein: CASSPGLAGGILSGTGELFF. The DNA for the CDR3 is TGTGCCAGTAGTCCGGGACTAGCGGGGGGGATCCTCTCGGGCACCGGGGAGCTGTTTTTT. The variable domain in full, with the rest retrieved from reference TRBV19 and TRBJ2-2, is DGGITQSPKYLFRKEGQNVTLSCEQNLNHDAMYWYRQDPGQGLRLIYYSQIVNDFQKGDIAEGYSVSREKKESFPLTVTSAQKNPTAFYLCASSPGLAGGILSGTGELFFGEGSRLTVL.

This rearrangement joins TRBV30 to TRBJ1-2; no reliable D call. The ends were cut back, 4 bases at V and 8 bases at J, with 14 bases in the middle. The CDR3 extends over 12 amino acids. Germline V gene data show CDR1 as GTSNPN and CDR2 as SVGIG (reference sequence). CDR3 sequence: CAWTSKPEGYTF. The CDR3 DNA sequence: TGTGCCTGGACTTCCAAGCCGGAGGGCTACACCTTC.

J is TRBJ1-5 and V is TRBV28; D is unclear. The V end was cut by 4 bases, the J end by 4 bases, with 11 bases between. This CDR3 contains 14 residues. Germline V gene sequence: CDR1 MDHEN, CDR2 SYDVKM. Written as DNA, the CDR3 is TGTGCCAGCAGTTGGCCGGATAGGAATCAGCCCCAGCATTTT. This sequence encodes CASSWPDRNQPQHF.